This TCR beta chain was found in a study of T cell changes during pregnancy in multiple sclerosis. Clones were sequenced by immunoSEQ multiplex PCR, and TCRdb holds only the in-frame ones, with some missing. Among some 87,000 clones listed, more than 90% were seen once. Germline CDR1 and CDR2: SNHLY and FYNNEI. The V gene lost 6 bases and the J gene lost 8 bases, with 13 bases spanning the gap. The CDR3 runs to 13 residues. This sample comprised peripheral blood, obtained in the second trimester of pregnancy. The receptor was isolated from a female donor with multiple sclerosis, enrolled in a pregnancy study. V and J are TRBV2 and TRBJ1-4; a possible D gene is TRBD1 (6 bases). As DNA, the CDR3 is TGTGCCAGCAGGGGGCAGGGGAACGAAAAACTGTTTTTT. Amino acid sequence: CASRGQGNEKLFF.